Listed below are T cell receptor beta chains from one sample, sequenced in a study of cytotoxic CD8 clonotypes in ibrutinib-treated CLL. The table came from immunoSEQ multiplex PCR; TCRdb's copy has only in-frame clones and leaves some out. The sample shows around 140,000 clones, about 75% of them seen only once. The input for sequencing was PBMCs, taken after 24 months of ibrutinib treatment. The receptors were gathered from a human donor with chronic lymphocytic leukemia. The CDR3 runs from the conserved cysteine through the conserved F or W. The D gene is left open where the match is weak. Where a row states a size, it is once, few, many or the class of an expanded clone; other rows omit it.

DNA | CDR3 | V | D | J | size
TGTGCCAGCAAGCGGGAGCGGGAGGAGACCCAGTACTTC | CASKREREETQYF | TRBV2 | TRBD2 | TRBJ2-5 | -
TGTGCCTGGAGTGGCCAGCAGGGCGGTGGGGCCCAGCATTTT | CAWSGQQGGGAQHF | TRBV30 | - | TRBJ1-5 | few
TGTGCCAGCAGTTCCCCACTCTTGACAGGGCTCACCCCTAACGAGCAGTACTTC | CASSSPLLTGLTPNEQYF | TRBV28 | TRBD1 | TRBJ2-7 | few
TGTGCCAGCAGCATAGGGGACAGGGGGCATTCGCTTAACACTGAAGCTTTCTTT | CASSIGDRGHSLNTEAFF | TRBV13 | TRBD1 | TRBJ1-1 | -
TGCGCCAGCAGCTTGGCCACGGGGGGTAATGAAAAACTGTTTTTT | CASSLATGGNEKLFF | TRBV5-1 | - | TRBJ1-4 | -
TGCGCCAGCAGCCAAGATTTGGAGGACAGGGGCGAGACCCAGTACTTC | CASSQDLEDRGETQYF | TRBV4-3 | TRBD1 | TRBJ2-5 | few
TGTGCCATCACAGACACCCCCTACGAGCAGTACTTC | CAITDTPYEQYF | TRBV6-1 | - | TRBJ2-7 | -
TGTGCCAGCAGTGCCGGGGCGGGGGAGACCCAGTACTTC | CASSAGAGETQYF | TRBV2 | - | TRBJ2-5 | -
TGTGCCAGCAGCTTAGGGGGGGACGAGCAGTACTTC | CASSLGGDEQYF | TRBV7-9 | - | TRBJ2-7 | -
TGTGCCAGCAGTGAACCGGGGTCCAGCTACGAGCAGTACTTC | CASSEPGSSYEQYF | TRBV6-1 | - | TRBJ2-7 | once
TGTGCCAGCAGCGTTGCAGGGTCCCACGAGCAGTACTTC | CASSVAGSHEQYF | TRBV9 | - | TRBJ2-7 | few
TGTGCCAGCAGCTACGCTAGGGGGGGCGGCACAGATACGCAGTATTTT | CASSYARGGGTDTQYF | TRBV7-2 | - | TRBJ2-3 | -
TGTGCCAGCAGCACCGGACGAGCCAATGAGCAGTTCTTC | CASSTGRANEQFF | TRBV7-2 | - | TRBJ2-1 | once
TGTGCCAGTCGGGACGAACCAGTTGGCAATCAGCCCCAGCATTTT | CASRDEPVGNQPQHF | TRBV19 | - | TRBJ1-5 | -
TGTGCCATCAGTGAGGGGGCGGGGTTGGGCACTGAAGCTTTCTTT | CAISEGAGLGTEAFF | TRBV10-3 | - | TRBJ1-1 | -
TGCAGCGTTGTAGGGACTAGCGTTGGTGAGCAGTTCTTC | CSVVGTSVGEQFF | TRBV29-1 | TRBD2 | TRBJ2-1 | -
TGTGCCAGCAGCCTGGTTGGCGCCGAGGGAGAGACCCAGTACTTC | CASSLVGAEGETQYF | TRBV7-3 | - | TRBJ2-5 | -
TGTGCCTGGAGTGTACGACGGGGAGGGCCCGGCGGGGAGCTGTTTTTT | CAWSVRRGGPGGELFF | TRBV30 | TRBD2 | TRBJ2-2 | -
TGTGCCTCCTGGGGCAGGCAACTGGGAAATCAGCCCCAGCATTTT | CASWGRQLGNQPQHF | TRBV19 | - | TRBJ1-5 | -
TGTGCCAGCAGCCCCGCGCAGTGGAACACTGAAGCTTTCTTT | CASSPAQWNTEAFF | TRBV11-2 | - | TRBJ1-1 | -
TGTGCCAGCAGCTTGGAGCCCTACGAGCAGTACTTC | CASSLEPYEQYF | TRBV5-6 | - | TRBJ2-7 | many
TGCGCCAGCAGCCGCCAGCTAGCGGGGGTTGGCAATGAGCAGTTCTTC | CASSRQLAGVGNEQFF | TRBV4-3 | TRBD2 | TRBJ2-1 | once
TGCAGCGTCGGGGCCCTGGGGGGCTATGGCTACACCTTC | CSVGALGGYGYTF | TRBV29-1 | - | TRBJ1-2 | -
TGTGCCAGCAGCCCCGGGGGCGGGCGGGAGACCCAGTACTTC | CASSPGGGRETQYF | TRBV7-9 | - | TRBJ2-5 | once
TGTGCCAGCAGCTTAAGAGGGGTAAACACCGGGGAGCTGTTTTTT | CASSLRGVNTGELFF | TRBV7-2 | - | TRBJ2-2 | -
TGTGCCAGCAGTGAACGTGGGGACAGGGGCCACTACGAGCAGTACTTC | CASSERGDRGHYEQYF | TRBV6-1 | TRBD1 | TRBJ2-7 | few
TGTGCCAGTAGTATGTTGAGTCTGCCCGGACACACTGAAGCTTTCTTT | CASSMLSLPGHTEAFF | TRBV19 | - | TRBJ1-1 | -
TGTGCCAGCAGCCCCGGGACTAGCGGGACCGGGGAGCTGTTTTTT | CASSPGTSGTGELFF | TRBV11-3 | TRBD2 | TRBJ2-2 | -
TGTGCTAGCAGCTTAGTCGGGGGCAATGAGCAGTTCTTC | CASSLVGGNEQFF | TRBV7-7 | - | TRBJ2-1 | -
TGTGCCAGTAGTATGGCGGGGACAGGGGACACTGAAGCTTTCTTT | CASSMAGTGDTEAFF | TRBV19 | TRBD1 | TRBJ1-1 | -
TGTGCCAGCAGCTTAATGCCCCCGGACTCGGGAAACACCATATATTTT | CASSLMPPDSGNTIYF | TRBV7-3 | - | TRBJ1-3 | -
TGTGCCAGCAGCTTGCAGGGTCAACCCACAGATACGCAGTATTTT | CASSLQGQPTDTQYF | TRBV11-3 | - | TRBJ2-3 | -
TGTGCCAGCAGCCCCGAGGCGGGGACCTATGGCTACACCTTC | CASSPEAGTYGYTF | TRBV7-9 | - | TRBJ1-2 | many
TGTGCCAGCCGGTTGACGAACACTGAAGCTTTCTTT | CASRLTNTEAFF | TRBV7-9 | - | TRBJ1-1 | -
TGTGCCAGCAGCCCATCCGGACTATCCACAGATACGCAGTATTTT | CASSPSGLSTDTQYF | TRBV7-3 | - | TRBJ2-3 | once
TGTGCCAGCAGCCCCAGGACTAGCCGCATTGGTGAGCAGTTCTTC | CASSPRTSRIGEQFF | TRBV9 | TRBD2 | TRBJ2-1 | -
TGTGCCATGGGGACACGGACCACCGAGCAGTACTTC | CAMGTRTTEQYF | TRBV10-3 | - | TRBJ2-7 | -
TGTGCCAGCAGTACCGGACAGGGGCCCAATCAGCCCCAGCATTTT | CASSTGQGPNQPQHF | TRBV27 | TRBD1 | TRBJ1-5 | -
TGTGCCAGCAGCTTACTACAGGGACTTGAAGCTTTCTTT | CASSLLQGLEAFF | TRBV7-8 | - | TRBJ1-1 | -
TGTGCCAGCAAACTGGACAGGCCCTACGAGCAGTACTTC | CASKLDRPYEQYF | TRBV6-1 | TRBD1 | TRBJ2-7 | -
TGTGCCAGCAGTTGGGGGGACAACCGGGAGCAGTACTTC | CASSWGDNREQYF | TRBV27 | - | TRBJ2-7 | -
TGCAGCGTCACCGGGGGAGGGGAGACCCAGTACTTC | CSVTGGGETQYF | TRBV29-1 | TRBD2 | TRBJ2-5 | -
TGCGCCAGCAGCTTGGTGTCCGGGGAAAAACTGTTTTTT | CASSLVSGEKLFF | TRBV5-1 | - | TRBJ1-4 | -
TGTGCTAGTGGTACCGAGGGAGATACGCAGTATTTT | CASGTEGDTQYF | TRBV12-5 | - | TRBJ2-3 | -
TGCGCCAGCAGCTCCCCCCGGCAGGGGGGTCCCGGAGGCGAGCAGTACTTC | CASSSPRQGGPGGEQYF | TRBV5-1 | - | TRBJ2-7 | few
TGTGCCAGCAGCCGGGGACAGGGAGGCTATGGCTACACCTTC | CASSRGQGGYGYTF | TRBV28 | TRBD1 | TRBJ1-2 | -
TGTGCCAGCAGCAAAGGGTATCGGGACACTGAAGCTTTCTTT | CASSKGYRDTEAFF | TRBV7-9 | - | TRBJ1-1 | -
TGCGCCAGCAGCTTGTCAGGGGGGGAAGGTTCCCAGCATTTT | CASSLSGGEGSQHF | TRBV5-1 | TRBD1 | TRBJ1-5 | -
TGTGCCAGCAGCCCCGGGACTAGTGAGTTCAGTGAGCAGTTCTTC | CASSPGTSEFSEQFF | TRBV7-3 | TRBD2 | TRBJ2-1 | -
TGTGCCAGCAGTGCAGGGTGGAGGGGGGCCATATATTTT | CASSAGWRGAIYF | TRBV25-1 | - | TRBJ1-3 | -
TGTGCCAGCAGCGTACTGACTTCCGACAATGAGCAGTTCTTC | CASSVLTSDNEQFF | TRBV9 | - | TRBJ2-1 | -
TGTGCCTCCAGGGTGCCCAGCCAGCCCCAGCATTTT | CASRVPSQPQHF | TRBV28 | - | TRBJ1-5 | few
TGTGCCAGCAGTTTATGGGGGGCCGACTACGAGCAGTACTTC | CASSLWGADYEQYF | TRBV28 | - | TRBJ2-7 | -
TGCAGCGTTCCCTCCGGGACTAGCGGGGGGAGGCGGTTCTTC | CSVPSGTSGGRRFF | TRBV29-1 | TRBD2 | TRBJ2-1 | -
TGCGCCAGCAGCTCACCAGGGTCTAGCACAGATACGCAGTATTTT | CASSSPGSSTDTQYF | TRBV5-1 | - | TRBJ2-3 | once
TGTGCCAGCAGCGTATACGAGACTAGCGGGTCCTACAATGAGCAGTTCTTC | CASSVYETSGSYNEQFF | TRBV9 | TRBD2 | TRBJ2-1 | -
TGTGCCAGCAGCGAGCCGTTGACAGGGGCCACCGGGGAGCTGTTTTTT | CASSEPLTGATGELFF | TRBV9 | TRBD1 | TRBJ2-2 | -
TGTGCCAGCAGCCGGGCCGGGGGGTCCCTCCACTTT | CASSRAGGSLHF | TRBV27 | - | TRBJ1-6 | -
TGTGCCAGCAGTCCAGGACAGATCTATGGCTACACCTTC | CASSPGQIYGYTF | TRBV7-3 | - | TRBJ1-2 | -
TGTGCCTGGAGTTCGGCTAACTATGGCTACACCTTC | CAWSSANYGYTF | TRBV30 | - | TRBJ1-2 | -